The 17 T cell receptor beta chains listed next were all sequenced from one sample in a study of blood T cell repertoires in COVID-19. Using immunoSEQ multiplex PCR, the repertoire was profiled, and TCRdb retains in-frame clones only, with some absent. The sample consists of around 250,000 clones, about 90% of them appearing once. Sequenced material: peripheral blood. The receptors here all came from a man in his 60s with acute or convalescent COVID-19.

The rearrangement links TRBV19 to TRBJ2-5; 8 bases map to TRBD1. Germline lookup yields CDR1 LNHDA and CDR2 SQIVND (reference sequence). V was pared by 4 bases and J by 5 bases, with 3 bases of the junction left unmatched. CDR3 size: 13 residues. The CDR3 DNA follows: TGTGCCAGTAGTAAGGACAGGGTGGAGACCCAGTACTTC. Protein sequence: CASSKDRVETQYF.

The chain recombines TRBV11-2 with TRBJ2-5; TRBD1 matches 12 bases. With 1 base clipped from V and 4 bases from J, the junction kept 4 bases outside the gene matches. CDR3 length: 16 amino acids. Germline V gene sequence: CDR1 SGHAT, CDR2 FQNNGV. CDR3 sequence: CASSLAGTGGRETQYF. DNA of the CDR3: TGTGCCAGCAGCTTAGCCGGGACAGGGGGCCGAGAGACCCAGTACTTC.

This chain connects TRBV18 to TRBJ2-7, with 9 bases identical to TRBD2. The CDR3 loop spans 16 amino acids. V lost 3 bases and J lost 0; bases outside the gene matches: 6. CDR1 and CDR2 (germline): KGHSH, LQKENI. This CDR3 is CASSPRGSGSSYEQYF. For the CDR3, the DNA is TGTGCCAGCTCACCTCGGGGTAGCGGGAGCTCCTACGAGCAGTACTTC.

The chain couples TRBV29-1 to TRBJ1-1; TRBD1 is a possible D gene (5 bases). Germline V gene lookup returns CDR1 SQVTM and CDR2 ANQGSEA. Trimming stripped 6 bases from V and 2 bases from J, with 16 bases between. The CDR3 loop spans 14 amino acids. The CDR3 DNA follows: TGCAGCGTATCGAGTACAGGATACAACACTGAAGCTTTCTTT. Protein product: CSVSSTGYNTEAFF.

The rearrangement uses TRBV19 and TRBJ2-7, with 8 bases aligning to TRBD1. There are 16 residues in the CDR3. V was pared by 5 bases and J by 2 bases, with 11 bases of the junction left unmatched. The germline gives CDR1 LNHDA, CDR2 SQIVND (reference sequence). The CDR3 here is CASSFIPGQATYEQYF. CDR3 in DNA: TGTGCCAGTAGTTTCATACCGGGACAGGCCACCTACGAGCAGTACTTC.

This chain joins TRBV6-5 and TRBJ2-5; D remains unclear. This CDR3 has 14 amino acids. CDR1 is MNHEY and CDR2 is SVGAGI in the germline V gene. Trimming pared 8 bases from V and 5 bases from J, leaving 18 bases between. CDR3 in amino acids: CASSLSRVPETQYF. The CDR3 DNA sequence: TGTGCCAGCTCCTTATCAAGAGTTCCGGAGACCCAGTACTTC.

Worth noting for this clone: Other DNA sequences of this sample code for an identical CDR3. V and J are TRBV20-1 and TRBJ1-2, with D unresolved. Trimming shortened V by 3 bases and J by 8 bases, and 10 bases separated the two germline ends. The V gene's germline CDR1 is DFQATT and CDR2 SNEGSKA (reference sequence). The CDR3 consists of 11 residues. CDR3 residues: CSASAGIGYTF. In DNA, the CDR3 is TGCAGTGCTAGCGCGGGAATCGGCTACACCTTC.

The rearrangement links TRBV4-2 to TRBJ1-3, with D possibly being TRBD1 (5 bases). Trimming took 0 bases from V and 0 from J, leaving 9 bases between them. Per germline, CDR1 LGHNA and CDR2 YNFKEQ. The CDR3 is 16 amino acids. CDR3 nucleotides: TGTGCCAGCAGCCAAGAAACAGGTCTCTCTGGAAACACCATATATTTT. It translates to CASSQETGLSGNTIYF.

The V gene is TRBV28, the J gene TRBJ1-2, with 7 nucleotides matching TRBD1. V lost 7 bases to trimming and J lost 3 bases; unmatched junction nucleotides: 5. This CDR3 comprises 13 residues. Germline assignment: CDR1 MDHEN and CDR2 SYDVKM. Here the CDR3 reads CASTKQGYYGYTF. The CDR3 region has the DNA TGTGCCAGCACCAAACAGGGGTACTATGGCTACACCTTC.

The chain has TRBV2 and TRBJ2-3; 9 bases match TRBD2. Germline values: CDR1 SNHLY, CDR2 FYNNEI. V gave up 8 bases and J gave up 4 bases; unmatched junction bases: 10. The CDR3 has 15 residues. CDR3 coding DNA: TGTGCCAGCGGGAAAAGGCGGGAGGGCCCAGATACGCAGTATTTT. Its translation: CASGKRREGPDTQYF.

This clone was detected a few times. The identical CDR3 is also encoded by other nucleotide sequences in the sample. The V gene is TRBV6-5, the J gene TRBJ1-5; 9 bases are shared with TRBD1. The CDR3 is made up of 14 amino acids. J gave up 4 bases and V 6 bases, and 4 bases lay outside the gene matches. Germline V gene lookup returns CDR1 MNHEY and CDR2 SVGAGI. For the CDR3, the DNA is TGTGCCAGCAGCCAAGACAGGGGGAATCAGCCCCAGCATTTT. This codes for CASSQDRGNQPQHF.

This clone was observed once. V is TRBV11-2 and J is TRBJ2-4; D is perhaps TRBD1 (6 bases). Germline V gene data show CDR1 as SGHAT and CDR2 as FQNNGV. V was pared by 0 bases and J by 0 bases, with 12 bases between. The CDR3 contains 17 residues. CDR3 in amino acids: CASSLEGGTLAKNIQYF. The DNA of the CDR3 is TGTGCCAGCAGCTTAGAAGGGGGAACACTAGCCAAAAACATTCAGTACTTC.

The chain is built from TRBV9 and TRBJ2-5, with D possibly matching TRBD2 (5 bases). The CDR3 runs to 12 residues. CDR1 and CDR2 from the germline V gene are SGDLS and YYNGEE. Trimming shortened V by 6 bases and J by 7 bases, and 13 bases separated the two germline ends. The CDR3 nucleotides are TGTGCCAGCACCGACATAGGAGGGACCCAGTACTTC. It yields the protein CASTDIGGTQYF.

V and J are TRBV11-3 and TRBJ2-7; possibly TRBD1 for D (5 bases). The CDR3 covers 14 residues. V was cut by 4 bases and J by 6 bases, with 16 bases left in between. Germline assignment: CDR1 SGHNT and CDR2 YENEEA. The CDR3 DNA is TGTGCCAGCAGCTCCTCAGGCGGACAACTCGAGCAGTACTTC. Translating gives CASSSSGGQLEQYF.

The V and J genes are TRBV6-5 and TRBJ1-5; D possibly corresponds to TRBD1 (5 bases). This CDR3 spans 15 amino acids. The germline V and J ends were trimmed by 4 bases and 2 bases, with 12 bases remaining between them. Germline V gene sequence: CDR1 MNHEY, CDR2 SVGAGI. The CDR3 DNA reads TGTGCCAGCAGTTTACTTTCAGGGCGCAATCAGCCCCAGCATTTT. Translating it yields CASSLLSGRNQPQHF.

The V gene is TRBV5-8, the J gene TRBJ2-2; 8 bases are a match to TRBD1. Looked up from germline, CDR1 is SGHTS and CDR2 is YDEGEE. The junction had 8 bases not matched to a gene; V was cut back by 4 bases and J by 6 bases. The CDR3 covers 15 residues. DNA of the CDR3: TGTGCCAGCAGCGCAAGGACAGGGCAGGCCGGGGAGCTGTTTTTT. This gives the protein CASSARTGQAGELFF. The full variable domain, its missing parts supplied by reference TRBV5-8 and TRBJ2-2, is EAGVTQSPTHLIKTRGQQATLRCSPISGHTSVYWYQQALGLGLQFLLWYDEGEERNRGNFPPRFSGRQFPNYSSELNVNALELEDSALYLCASSARTGQAGELFFGEGSRLTVL.

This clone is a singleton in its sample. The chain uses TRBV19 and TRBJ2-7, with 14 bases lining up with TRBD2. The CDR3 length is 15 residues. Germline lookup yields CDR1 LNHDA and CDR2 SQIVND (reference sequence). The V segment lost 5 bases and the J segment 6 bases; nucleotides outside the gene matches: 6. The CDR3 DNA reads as TGTGCCAGTAGTTTGACTAGCGGGAGGGCCGGCGAGCAGTACTTC. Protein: CASSLTSGRAGEQYF.